These 16 T cell receptor beta chains came from one sample sequenced in a study of cytomegalovirus exposure and HLA in healthy donors. Clones were sequenced by immunoSEQ multiplex PCR, and TCRdb holds only the in-frame ones, with some missing. The table records 150,000 to 200,000 clones, roughly 86% of them present only once. Material: PBMCs. The receptors here all came from a young man in good health and CMV-seropositive.

The chain recombines TRBV28 with TRBJ2-1; 9 bases line up with TRBD1. Germline V gene lookup returns CDR1 MDHEN and CDR2 SYDVKM. The J segment lost 3 bases and the V segment lost 5 bases, leaving 8 bases of the junction unmatched. The CDR3 is 16 amino acids. The CDR3 reads CASSPRTGAVYNEQFF. DNA of the CDR3: TGTGCCAGCAGTCCCCGGACAGGGGCGGTCTACAATGAGCAGTTCTTC.

The chain uses TRBV6-4 and TRBJ2-1; D call uncertain. The V end lost 3 bases, the J end lost 0 bases, and 9 bases lay between the germline ends. This CDR3 contains 15 residues. Germline V gene sequence: CDR1 MRHNA, CDR2 SNTAGT. The CDR3 loop reads CASSDGVGSYNEQFF. CDR3 DNA: TGTGCCAGCAGTGATGGAGTAGGCTCCTACAATGAGCAGTTCTTC.

This clone appeared a single time. The chain has TRBV30 and TRBJ2-7, with TRBD1 as a possible D gene (5 bases). Germline loops: CDR1 GTSNPN, CDR2 SVGIG (reference sequence). The CDR3 totals 15 residues. V lost 2 bases and J lost 8, with 22 bases in between. The CDR3 spells CAWSPKDGRGGQQYF. As DNA, the CDR3 is TGTGCCTGGAGTCCTAAGGACGGAAGGGGTGGTCAGCAGTACTTC.

This clone was picked up one time. The genes are TRBV28 and TRBJ1-2; no reliable D call. Trimming took 10 bases from V and 6 from J, leaving 3 bases between them. The CDR3 has 8 residues. CDR1 is MDHEN, CDR2 SYDVKM, per germline. Written as DNA, the CDR3 is TGTGCCACCAATGGCTACACCTTC. It codes for CATNGYTF.

This chain connects TRBV7-6 to TRBJ2-7; 7 positions agree with TRBD2. The CDR3 spans 14 residues. Germline V gene lookup returns CDR1 SGHVS and CDR2 FNYEAQ. J was trimmed by 5 bases and V by 1 base; bases with no gene match: 5. CDR3 protein: CASSLVGGSHEQYF. In DNA, the CDR3 is TGTGCCAGCAGCTTAGTGGGCGGGAGTCACGAGCAGTACTTC.

The gene calls are TRBV19 and TRBJ1-2; 8 bases are a match to TRBD1. Germline V CDR1 and CDR2: LNHDA, SQIVND (reference sequence). The J segment lost 3 bases and the V segment lost 4 bases, leaving 4 bases of the junction unmatched. The CDR3 spans 14 residues. CDR3: CASSRGQAYYGYTF. CDR3 coding DNA: TGTGCCAGTAGTAGGGGACAGGCCTACTATGGCTACACCTTC.

This chain connects TRBV7-9 to TRBJ1-2, with D maybe TRBD1 (6 bases). The V gene lost 4 bases and the J gene lost 1 base, with 13 bases spanning the gap. The CDR3 loop spans 15 amino acids. Germline V gene lookup returns CDR1 SEHNR and CDR2 FQNEAQ (reference sequence). CDR3 in amino acids: CASSSPVDSNYGYTF. Written as DNA, the CDR3 is TGTGCCAGCAGCTCCCCCGTGGACAGTAACTATGGCTACACCTTC. Together with reference TRBV7-9 and TRBJ1-2, the CDR3 gives the full variable domain: DTGVSQNPRHKITKRGQNVTFRCDPISEHNRLYWYRQTLGQGPEFLTYFQNEAQLEKSRLLSDRFSAERPKGSFSTLEIQRTEQGDSAMYLCASSSPVDSNYGYTFGSGTRLTVV.

A single count supports this clone. This chain connects TRBV5-6 to TRBJ2-1; D is undetermined. This CDR3 region has 16 residues. Germline V gene data show CDR1 as SGHDT and CDR2 as YYEEEE. V lost 5 bases, J lost 1 base, and 16 bases lay in between. CDR3 residues: CASSPSWQVSYNEQFF. The DNA for the CDR3 is TGTGCCAGCAGTCCGTCCTGGCAGGTGTCCTACAATGAGCAGTTCTTC.

This clone came up once. The V and J genes are TRBV4-1 and TRBJ1-4; D gene ambiguous. Germline lookup yields CDR1 MGHRA and CDR2 YSYEKL. V gave up 0 bases and J gave up 1 base, with 9 bases separating them. The CDR3 is 16 amino acids. In nucleotides, the CDR3 is TGCGCCAGCAGCCAAGATATGTACGGAACTAATGAAAAACTGTTTTTT. Protein product: CASSQDMYGTNEKLFF.

The chain recombines TRBV6-5 with TRBJ2-7, with a possible D match to TRBD1 (6 bases). Germline assignment: CDR1 MNHEY and CDR2 SVGAGI. There are 14 residues in the CDR3. The V and J ends lost 6 bases and 5 bases respectively, with 17 bases between them. The DNA of the CDR3 is TGTGCCAGCAGCCCGGGACATAATATCCACGAGCAGTACTTC. This codes for CASSPGHNIHEQYF.

This chain joins TRBV7-3 and TRBJ1-1; 7 bases align to TRBD1. CDR1 and CDR2 (germline): SGHTA, FQGTGA. Trimming cost V 6 bases and J 5 bases; bases outside gene matches: 12. The CDR3 spans 15 residues. The CDR3 bases are TGTGCCAGCAGTGAACAGGGGCGTGGGGAAACTGAAGCTTTCTTT. Its protein product is CASSEQGRGETEAFF.

This chain connects TRBV9 to TRBJ2-5, with no clear D. CDR1 SGDLS and CDR2 YYNGEE come from the germline V gene. V shed 4 bases and J shed 3 bases, with 10 bases lying between them. The CDR3 has 13 residues. The CDR3 coding sequence is TGTGCCAGCAGCCTGAGGTGGGAAGAGACCCAGTACTTC. Amino acid sequence: CASSLRWEETQYF.

V is TRBV7-9 and J is TRBJ2-4, with 10 positions matching TRBD2. Germline V lookup: CDR1 SEHNR, CDR2 FQNEAQ (reference sequence). V dropped 5 bases and J dropped 10; count of bases not matched to a gene: 14. The CDR3 runs to 16 residues. The CDR3 DNA reads TGTGCCAGCAGCCCGCTCGGGACTAGCGAGCCTAGGATTCAGTACTTC. Its translation is CASSPLGTSEPRIQYF.

In this sample, this clone turned up a few times. The V gene is TRBV7-2, the J gene TRBJ2-7; TRBD2 aligns across 9 bases. The junction had 7 bases not matched to a gene; V was cut back by 5 bases and J by 2 bases. CDR3 size: 15 residues. In germline, CDR1 is SGHTA, CDR2 FQGNSA. CDR3 loop: CASSDSGRPPYEQYF. As DNA, the CDR3 is TGTGCCAGCAGCGATAGCGGGAGACCCCCCTACGAGCAGTACTTC.

A single count supports this clone. The rearrangement joins TRBV9 to TRBJ2-7; 8 bases align to TRBD2. The CDR3 length is 15 residues. Germline CDR1 is SGDLS and CDR2 is YYNGEE. V lost 4 bases and J lost 6; bases outside the gene matches: 12. CDR3 nucleotide sequence: TGTGCCAGCAGCCCCCCCGGGAGGGGGGTCTCCGAGCAGTACTTC. Encoded protein: CASSPPGRGVSEQYF.

V is TRBV7-8 and J is TRBJ1-1; D possibly corresponds to TRBD1 (5 bases). The CDR3 loop spans 15 amino acids. V lost 8 bases and J lost 5, with 21 bases in between. Germline V gene sequence: CDR1 SGHVS, CDR2 FQNEAQ. Here the CDR3 DNA reads TGTGCCAGCGTGCGCGGGGCAGGGATGAGGACTGAAGCTTTCTTT. Protein: CASVRGAGMRTEAFF.